This T cell receptor (beta chain) derives from a study of T cell repertoires in cytomegalovirus infection. The wider study: Epitope selection comprised recently identified HLA-C-restricted CMV epitopes and well-studied HLA-B-restricted CMV epitopes. In public TCR beta signatures, there were indications of both CMV infection and matching HLA type.

Trimming at V came to 2 bases and at J to 9 bases, leaving 16 bases not matched to a gene. Germline CDR1 is SGHVS and CDR2 is FNYEAQ. CDR3 length equals 18 residues. This clonotype was picked up many times. Its antigen is unknown. Regarding the study as a whole: People with CMV and the relevant HLA were identified by cumulative public TCR beta family frequency. CMV-specific TCR beta clonotypes restricted by HLA-C were the ones dominating the ex vivo response.

TCRdb passed the reads through MiXCR, listing each CDR3 protein once. The table has some 940,000 distinct CDR3 sequences, less than 40% seen once. The TCR was taken from a human donor in good health (CMV status not recorded). Some clones in this sample may be carry-over from other donors' samples. Sequenced here: cultured CD8+ T cells from PBMCs, sampled from culture after CMV antigen stimulation. The J gene is TRBJ2-6, the V gene TRBV7-6, with 7 positions matching TRBD1. CDR3 loop: CASSLRGGQSVGGNVLTF. The DNA of the CDR3 is TGTGCCAGCAGCTTACGAGGGGGACAGAGTGTAGGCGGCAACGTCCTGACTTTC.